This record looks at one T cell receptor beta chain sequence and its context. These data come from a study of T cell responses to AZD1222 COVID-19 vaccine. The CDR3 contains 14 residues. The germline CDR1 and CDR2 sequences are SGHRS and YFSETQ. Trimming took 4 bases from V and 0 from J, leaving 11 bases between them. Generated by immunoSEQ multiplex PCR, the TCRdb table keeps only in-frame clones and is missing some. This table holds around 180,000 clones, just over 85% found once. The J gene is TRBJ2-7, the V gene TRBV5-1; D gene uncertain. Sequences were derived from peripheral blood, sampled on day 0 of AZD1222 vaccination. The receptor's source is an adult in good health. The CDR3 loop is CASSPDALSYEQYF. The CDR3 DNA reads TGCGCCAGCAGCCCGGACGCGCTCTCCTACGAGCAGTACTTC.